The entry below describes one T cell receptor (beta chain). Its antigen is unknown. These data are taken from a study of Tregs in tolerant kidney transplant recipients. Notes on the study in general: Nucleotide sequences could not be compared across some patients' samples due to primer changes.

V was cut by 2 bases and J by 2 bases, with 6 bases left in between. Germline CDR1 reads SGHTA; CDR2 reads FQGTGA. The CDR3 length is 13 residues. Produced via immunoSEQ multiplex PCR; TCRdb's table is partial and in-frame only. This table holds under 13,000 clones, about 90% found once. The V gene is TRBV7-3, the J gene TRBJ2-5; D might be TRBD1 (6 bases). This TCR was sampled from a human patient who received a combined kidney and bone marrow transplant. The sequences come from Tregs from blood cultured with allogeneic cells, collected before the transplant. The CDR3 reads CASSLQGQETQYF. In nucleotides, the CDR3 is TGTGCCAGCAGCTTACAGGGGCAAGAGACCCAGTACTTC.